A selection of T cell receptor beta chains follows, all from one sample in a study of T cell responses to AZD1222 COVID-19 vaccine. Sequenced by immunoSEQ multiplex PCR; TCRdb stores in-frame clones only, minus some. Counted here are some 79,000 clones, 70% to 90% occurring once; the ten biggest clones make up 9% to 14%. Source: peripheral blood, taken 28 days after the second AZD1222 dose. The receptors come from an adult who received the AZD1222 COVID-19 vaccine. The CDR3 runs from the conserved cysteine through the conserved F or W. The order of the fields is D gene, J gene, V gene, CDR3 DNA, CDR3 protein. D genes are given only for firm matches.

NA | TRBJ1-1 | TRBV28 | TGTGCCAGCGCCCCGCCGAGGGTAGGGGCCACTGAAGCTTTCTTT | CASAPPRVGATEAFF
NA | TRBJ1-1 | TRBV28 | TGTGCCAGCAGTACAAACCCAGGGAACACTGAAGCTTTCTTT | CASSTNPGNTEAFF
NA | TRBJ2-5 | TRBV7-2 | TGTGCCAGCAGCCCCCAGGTGTTCATGGAGACCCAGTACTTC | CASSPQVFMETQYF
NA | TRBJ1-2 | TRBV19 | TGTGCCACAACCGCCGGGGATCTCTATGGCTACACCTTC | CATTAGDLYGYTF
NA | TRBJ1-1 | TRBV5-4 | TGTGCCAGCAGCTTGGCCAGTAAGAACACTGAAGCTTTCTTT | CASSLASKNTEAFF
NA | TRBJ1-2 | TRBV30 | TGTGCCTGGAGTGTACGGTGGCAGAGGGGAGGCTACACCTTC | CAWSVRWQRGGYTF
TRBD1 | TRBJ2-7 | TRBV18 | TGTGCCAGCTCACCACGGGGGACAGGGGGGAACGAGCAGTACTTC | CASSPRGTGGNEQYF
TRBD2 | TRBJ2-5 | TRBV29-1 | TGCAGCGTTACCACCGGGACTAGGCGAGAGACCCAGTACTTC | CSVTTGTRRETQYF
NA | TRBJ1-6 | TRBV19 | TGTGCCAGTAGTATGGTTAGAAATTCACCCCTCCACTTT | CASSMVRNSPLHF
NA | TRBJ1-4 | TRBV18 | TGTGCCAGCTCACAAGGGACCTCTAATGAAAAACTGTTTTTT | CASSQGTSNEKLFF
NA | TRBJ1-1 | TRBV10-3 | TGTGCCATCAGTGAGTCGATTTTCAGGGGAGGGAACACTGAAGCTTTCTTT | CAISESIFRGGNTEAFF
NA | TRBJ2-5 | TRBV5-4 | TGTGCCAGCAGTTTTCCTGGACGGACCCAAGAGACCCAGTACTTC | CASSFPGRTQETQYF
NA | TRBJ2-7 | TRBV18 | TGTGCCAGCTCCCACAAAGACGTATCCGAGCAGTACTTC | CASSHKDVSEQYF